The 18 T cell receptor beta chains given below trace back to one sample, sequenced in a study of cytomegalovirus exposure and HLA in healthy donors. Measured with immunoSEQ multiplex PCR; TCRdb has only the in-frame clones, and not every one. This table has 200,000 to 250,000 clones, about nine tenths appearing once. Material: PBMCs. These receptors were obtained from a young woman in good health and CMV-seronegative.

This clone came up once. The rearrangement links TRBV19 to TRBJ1-2; 9 bases fit TRBD1. This CDR3 contains 13 residues. Looked up from germline, CDR1 is LNHDA and CDR2 is SQIVND (reference sequence). V shed 8 bases, J shed 4 bases, and the junction held 5 bases outside the gene matches. CDR3 nucleotide sequence: TGTGCCAGTCTGGACAGGGGACCCTATGGCTACACCTTC. Protein product: CASLDRGPYGYTF.

This chain links TRBV27 with TRBJ2-7; 9 bases map to TRBD1. Germline CDR1 MNHEY, CDR2 SMNVEV (reference sequence). The ends lost 5 bases at V and 0 bases at J; junction bases unmatched: 5. The CDR3 totals 15 residues. CDR3: CASSPRDRASYEQYF. CDR3 DNA sequence: TGTGCCAGCAGTCCCCGGGACAGGGCCTCCTACGAGCAGTACTTC.

The V gene is TRBV25-1, the J gene TRBJ1-4; D is perhaps TRBD1 (6 bases). In germline, CDR1 is MGHDK, CDR2 SYGVNS. The CDR3 runs 13 residues. The V end lost 7 bases, the J end lost 3 bases, and 9 bases lay between the germline ends. The CDR3 protein is CASTGQPNEKLFF. In DNA, the CDR3 is TGTGCCAGCACCGGACAGCCTAATGAAAAACTGTTTTTT. The whole variable domain, remainder taken from reference TRBV25-1 and TRBJ1-4, is EADIYQTPRYLVIGTGKKITLECSQTMGHDKMYWYQQDPGMELHLIHYSYGVNSTEKGDLSSESTVSRIRTEHFPLTLESARPSHTSQYLCASTGQPNEKLFFGSGTQLSVL.

CDR3: CASSLWNPGQGPNEQYF. CDR3 nucleotide sequence: TGTGCCAGCAGCTTATGGAACCCGGGACAGGGCCCTAACGAGCAGTACTTC. The V gene is TRBV7-6, the J gene TRBJ2-7, with 9 nucleotides matching TRBD1. The CDR3 covers 17 residues. Germline CDR1 and CDR2: SGHVS and FNYEAQ. V lost 2 bases and J lost 5; bases outside the gene matches: 13.

The CDR3 region is CASSRGQGDTGELFF. CDR3 nucleotide sequence: TGTGCCAGTAGTAGGGGACAGGGGGACACCGGGGAGCTGTTTTTT. The chain has TRBV19 and TRBJ2-2; 11 bases fit TRBD1. The CDR3 consists of 15 residues. Per the germline V gene, CDR1 is LNHDA and CDR2 is SQIVND (reference sequence). The trim removed 4 bases at V and 3 bases at J, leaving 1 base unmatched.

The CDR3 loop reads CSARNGRAEYF. CDR3 DNA sequence: TGCAGTGCTAGAAATGGCAGGGCTGAGTACTTC. The J gene is TRBJ2-5, the V gene TRBV20-1, with D perhaps matching TRBD1 (5 bases). Trimming took 2 bases from V and 12 from J, leaving 13 bases between them. Germline V gives CDR1 DFQATT, CDR2 SNEGSKA (reference sequence). This CDR3 region has 11 residues.

V is TRBV6-5 and J is TRBJ1-1; D gene ambiguous. V was trimmed by 6 bases and J by 6 bases, leaving 14 bases between them. The germline gives CDR1 MNHEY, CDR2 SVGAGI. This CDR3 spans 13 amino acids. The CDR3 nucleotides read TGTGCCAGCAGGCCCTTCTTAGGAGCTGAAGCTTTCTTT. This encodes CASRPFLGAEAFF.

The chain joins TRBV30 to TRBJ2-7; 13 nucleotides line up with TRBD2. CDR3 size: 17 residues. Germline V lookup: CDR1 GTSNPN, CDR2 SVGIG (reference sequence). J gave up 6 bases and V 2 bases, and 13 bases lay outside the gene matches. The CDR3 spells CAWSHGLPGLAGSEQYF. CDR3 sequence (DNA): TGTGCCTGGAGTCACGGCCTACCGGGACTAGCGGGAAGCGAGCAGTACTTC.

The V gene is TRBV2, the J gene TRBJ1-3; 10 bases map to TRBD1. The J segment lost 1 base and the V segment lost 10 bases, leaving 10 bases of the junction unmatched. The CDR3 length is 16 residues. CDR1 SNHLY and CDR2 FYNNEI come from the germline V gene. The CDR3 bases are TGTGCCACCACCTCGGGACAGGGGATTTCTGGAAACACCATATATTTT. Amino acids: CATTSGQGISGNTIYF. The full variable domain, with the rest looked up from reference TRBV2 and TRBJ1-3, is EPEVTQTPSHQVTQMGQEVILRCVPISNHLYFYWYRQILGQKVEFLVSFYNNEISEKSEIFDDQFSVERPDGSNFTLKIRSTKLEDSAMYFCATTSGQGISGNTIYFGEGSWLTVV.

This sequence joins TRBV6-5 and TRBJ2-7; 9 nucleotides match TRBD2. The CDR3 has 14 amino acids. With 5 bases clipped from V and 5 bases from J, the junction kept 7 bases outside the gene matches. Looked up from germline, CDR1 is MNHEY and CDR2 is SVGAGI. This chain's CDR3 is CASSAPSGGHEQYF. CDR3 nucleotides: TGTGCCAGCAGTGCCCCCAGCGGGGGGCACGAGCAGTACTTC.

This chain connects TRBV29-1 to TRBJ1-1; D gene ambiguous. V lost 4 bases to trimming and J lost 6 bases, with 15 bases between them. CDR1 is SQVTM and CDR2 is ANQGSEA in the germline V gene. CDR3 length equals 13 residues. The CDR3 here is CSVVGTYSPEAFF. CDR3 sequence (DNA): TGCAGCGTTGTAGGTACTTACAGCCCTGAAGCTTTCTTT.

This chain uses TRBV11-2 with TRBJ1-2; 10 bases agree with TRBD1. This CDR3 contains 15 residues. The trim removed 3 bases at V and 4 bases at J, leaving 5 bases unmatched. Looked up from germline, CDR1 is SGHAT and CDR2 is FQNNGV. CDR3 loop: CASSFLTGGAYGYTF. CDR3 in DNA: TGTGCCAGCAGCTTTTTGACAGGGGGCGCCTATGGCTACACCTTC.

The chain couples TRBV5-8 to TRBJ2-1, with D perhaps TRBD1 (6 bases). The CDR3 runs 12 residues. V was pared by 9 bases and J by 5 bases, with 12 bases between. The V gene's germline CDR1 is SGHTS and CDR2 YDEGEE. CDR3: CATYTGNNEQFF. The CDR3 DNA reads TGTGCCACCTACACAGGGAACAATGAGCAGTTCTTC.

Here the CDR3 DNA reads TGTGCCAGCAGCCCTAGACTAGAAGGGGACGAGCAGTACTTC. This sequence encodes CASSPRLEGDEQYF. V is TRBV6-5 and J is TRBJ2-7, with D perhaps matching TRBD2 (6 bases). Germline CDR1 is MNHEY and CDR2 is SVGAGI. The CDR3 sequence is 14 residues long. V shed 6 bases and J shed 5 bases, with 17 bases lying between them.

This chain links TRBV27 with TRBJ2-1; D is unclear. In germline, CDR1 is MNHEY, CDR2 SMNVEV (reference sequence). CDR3 length: 12 residues. Trimming pared 10 bases from V and 1 base from J, leaving 8 bases between. The CDR3 nucleotides read TGTGCCACTAGAGGTTCCTACAATGAGCAGTTCTTC. Translating it yields CATRGSYNEQFF.

This chain connects TRBV7-9 to TRBJ2-1; TRBD1 might be the D (5 bases). CDR3 size: 13 residues. With 4 bases removed from V and 4 bases from J, the gap between germline ends came to 8 bases. Germline V gives CDR1 SEHNR, CDR2 FQNEAQ (reference sequence). The CDR3 spells CASSWTPYNEQFF. DNA of the CDR3: TGTGCCAGCAGCTGGACACCGTACAATGAGCAGTTCTTC.

This clone showed up just once. The chain joins TRBV15 to TRBJ1-5; no clear D. Germline V lookup: CDR1 LNHNV, CDR2 YYDKDF (reference sequence). V was cut by 5 bases and J by 4 bases, with 30 bases left in between. This CDR3 has 20 residues. CDR3 protein: CATSGNGVHPQSLSNQPQHF. CDR3 in DNA: TGTGCCACCAGCGGGAACGGGGTTCACCCTCAGTCGTTAAGTAATCAGCCCCAGCATTTT.

A note on this clone: The sample contains more than one DNA sequence encoding this CDR3. The chain combines TRBV5-1 with TRBJ2-7; 7 bases align to TRBD1. The ends lost 4 bases at V and 3 bases at J; junction bases unmatched: 4. Germline V lookup: CDR1 SGHRS, CDR2 YFSETQ. This CDR3 spans 13 amino acids. CDR3 sequence: CASSLGQSYEQYF. The CDR3 nucleotides are TGCGCCAGCAGCCTGGGACAGAGCTACGAGCAGTACTTC.